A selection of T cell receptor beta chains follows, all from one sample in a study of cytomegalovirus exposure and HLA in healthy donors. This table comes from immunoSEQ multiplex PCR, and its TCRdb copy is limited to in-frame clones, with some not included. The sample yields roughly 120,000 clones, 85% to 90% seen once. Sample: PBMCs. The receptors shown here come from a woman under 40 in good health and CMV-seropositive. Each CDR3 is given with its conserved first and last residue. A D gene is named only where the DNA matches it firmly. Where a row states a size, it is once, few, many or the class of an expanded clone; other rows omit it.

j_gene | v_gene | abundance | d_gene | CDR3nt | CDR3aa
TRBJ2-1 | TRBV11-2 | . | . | TGTGCCAGCGGGCCTAGGGGTGAGCAGTTCTTC | CASGPRGEQFF
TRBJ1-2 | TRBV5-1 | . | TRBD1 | TGCGCCAGCAGCGCTGCTCCGGGACAGAACTATGGCTACACCTTC | CASSAAPGQNYGYTF
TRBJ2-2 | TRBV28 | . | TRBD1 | TGTGCCAGCAGTTTAGGTCAGGGGGCCATTACCGGGGAGCTGTTTTTT | CASSLGQGAITGELFF
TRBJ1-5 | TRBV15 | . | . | TGTGCCACCAGCAGAAGGACAAATCAGCCCCAGCATTTT | CATSRRTNQPQHF
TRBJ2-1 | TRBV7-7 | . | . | TGTGCTAGCAGCTTAGAAGGACGGGGGAGTGAGCAGTTCTTC | CASSLEGRGSEQFF
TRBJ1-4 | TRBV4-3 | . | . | TGCGCCAGCAGCCAAGATTCGATGGGTATCGGGACTAATGAAAAACTGTTTTTT | CASSQDSMGIGTNEKLFF
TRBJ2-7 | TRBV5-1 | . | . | TGCGCCAGCAGCTTGGAACGGTCTAGCTCCTACGAGCAGTACTTC | CASSLERSSSYEQYF
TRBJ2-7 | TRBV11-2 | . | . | TGTGCCAGCAGCTCACCGACTAGTTACGAGCAGTACTTC | CASSSPTSYEQYF
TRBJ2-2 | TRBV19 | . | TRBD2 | TGTGCCAGTAGTCCCGGGACTAGCGGGAGTCACACCGGGGAGCTGTTTTTT | CASSPGTSGSHTGELFF
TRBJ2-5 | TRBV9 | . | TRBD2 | TGTGCCAGCAGCGTAGGACTAGCGATGCAGGAGGAGACCCAGTACTTC | CASSVGLAMQEETQYF
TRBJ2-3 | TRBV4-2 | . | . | TGTGCCAGCAGCCAAGATTGGTCCCGGGTTAGCGGAAGCACAGATACGCAGTATTTT | CASSQDWSRVSGSTDTQYF
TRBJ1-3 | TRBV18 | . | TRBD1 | TGTGCCAGCTCCCTAGGGACAGGCTCTGGAAACACCATATATTTT | CASSLGTGSGNTIYF
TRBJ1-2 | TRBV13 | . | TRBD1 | TGTGCCAGCAGCCCCGGACAGGGAGGGGGCTACACCTTC | CASSPGQGGGYTF
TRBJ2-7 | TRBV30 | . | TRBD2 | TGTGCCTGTCGAGTGGGAGGGCCTTTCTACGAGCAGTACTTC | CACRVGGPFYEQYF
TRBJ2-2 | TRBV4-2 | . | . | TGTGCCAGCAGCCAAGATTTACTGACCGGGGAGCTGTTTTTT | CASSQDLLTGELFF
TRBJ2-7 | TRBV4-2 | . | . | TGTGCCAGCAGCCAAGATCCCCATTCCTACGAGCAGTACTTC | CASSQDPHSYEQYF
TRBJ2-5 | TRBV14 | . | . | TGTGCCAGCAGCCAAGAGGCCCGATACCAAGAGACCCAGTACTTC | CASSQEARYQETQYF
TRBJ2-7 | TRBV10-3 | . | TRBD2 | TGTGCCATCAGAGCTAGCGGGAGCTCCTACGAGCAGTACTTC | CAIRASGSSYEQYF
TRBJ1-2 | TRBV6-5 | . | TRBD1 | TGTGCCAGCAGTGACAGGGGTCGTGGCTACACCTTC | CASSDRGRGYTF
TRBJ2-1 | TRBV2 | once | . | TGTGCCAGCAGTGAAAGGACAAGATACAATGAGCAGTTCTTC | CASSERTRYNEQFF
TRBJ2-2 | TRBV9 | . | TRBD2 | TGTGCCAGCAGCGTATCTAGCGGGAGCTGGGGTTACACCGGGGAGCTGTTTTTT | CASSVSSGSWGYTGELFF
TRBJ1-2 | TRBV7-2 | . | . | TGTGCCAGCAGCCCACAGGGAACCTCCTATGGCTACACCTTC | CASSPQGTSYGYTF
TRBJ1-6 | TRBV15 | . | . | TGTGCCACCAGCAATAGGGACTATTCACCCCTCCACTTT | CATSNRDYSPLHF
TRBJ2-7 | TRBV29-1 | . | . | TGCAGCGCCACAGGGTTGGCTTACGAGCAGTACTTC | CSATGLAYEQYF